These 20 T cell receptor beta chains originate from one sample sequenced in a study of ipilimumab plus nivolumab after autologous stem cell transplantation. Data came from immunoSEQ multiplex PCR; TCRdb stores just in-frame clones and leaves some out. This table has 8,500 to 11,000 clones, 78% appearing once. The sequencing here drew on PBMCs, taken in a trial of ipilimumab plus nivolumab as post-transplant consolidation. The source of these receptors is a male donor with diffuse large B-cell lymphoma.

The gene calls are TRBV28 and TRBJ1-1; 9 bases line up with TRBD1. Germline CDR1 is MDHEN and CDR2 is SYDVKM. With V trimmed by 4 bases and J by 2 bases, 14 bases remained unmatched. The CDR3 consists of 18 residues. CDR3 in amino acids: CASSSETDRGFTNTEAFF. CDR3 sequence (DNA): TGTGCCAGCAGTTCGGAAACGGACAGGGGCTTTACAAACACTGAAGCTTTCTTT.

V usage is TRBV28 and J usage is TRBJ1-5; D not certain. The CDR3 length is 9 residues. Germline CDR1 reads MDHEN; CDR2 reads SYDVKM. Deletions cut 3 bases from V and 10 bases from J, with 1 base between. The CDR3 here is CASSFPQHF. The CDR3 region has the DNA TGTGCCAGCAGTTTCCCCCAGCATTTT. The whole variable domain, remainder taken from reference TRBV28 and TRBJ1-5, is DVKVTQSSRYLVKRTGEKVFLECVQDMDHENMFWYRQDPGLGLRLIYFSYDVKMKEKGDIPEGYSVSREKKERFSLILESASTNQTSMYLCASSFPQHFGDGTRLSIL.

The chain couples TRBV15 to TRBJ1-5; no clear D gene. From germline, CDR1 is LNHNV and CDR2 YYDKDF (reference sequence). This CDR3 has 12 amino acids. Trimming took off 3 bases at V and 6 bases at J, with 6 bases between the two ends. The CDR3 sequence is CATSRRAQPQHF. CDR3 coding DNA: TGTGCCACCAGCAGGAGGGCTCAGCCCCAGCATTTT.

This clone was seen a single time. J is TRBJ2-5 and V is TRBV15; 13 bases match TRBD2. Germline V gives CDR1 LNHNV, CDR2 YYDKDF (reference sequence). Trimming at V came to 3 bases and at J to 5 bases, leaving 15 bases not matched to a gene. The CDR3 is 19 residues long. The DNA for the CDR3 is TGTGCCACCAGCAGTGCTCCGGGACTAGCGGGGAGGGTGGGGGAGACCCAGTACTTC. Protein sequence: CATSSAPGLAGRVGETQYF.

The chain employs TRBV6-5 and TRBJ1-2; the match to TRBD1 covers 10 bases. Germline CDR1 is MNHEY and CDR2 is SVGAGI. The CDR3 has 16 amino acids. Germline trimming cut 0 bases from V and 5 bases from J; bases unmatched to any gene: 6. CDR3 residues: CASSYSSGQGVYGYTF. The CDR3 nucleotides are TGTGCCAGCAGTTACTCCTCCGGACAGGGGGTTTATGGCTACACCTTC.

The CDR3 loop reads CAIKDTNGLGYEQYF. The CDR3 coding sequence is TGTGCCATCAAAGACACCAATGGGCTAGGCTACGAGCAGTACTTC. The V and J genes are TRBV10-3 and TRBJ2-7; D is unresolved. CDR1 is ENHRY and CDR2 is SYGVKD in the germline V gene. The CDR3 consists of 15 residues. V shed 7 bases and J shed 3 bases, with 19 bases lying between them.

The chain joins TRBV30 to TRBJ1-3; D gene unclear. The ends were cut back, 4 bases at V and 0 bases at J, with 10 bases in the middle. This CDR3 is 14 amino acids long. Germline V CDR1 and CDR2: GTSNPN, SVGIG (reference sequence). The CDR3 spells CAWTTWPSGNTIYF. CDR3 in DNA: TGTGCCTGGACAACATGGCCCTCTGGAAACACCATATATTTT.

The chain has TRBV5-8 and TRBJ1-6; possibly TRBD1 for D (6 bases). V lost 0 bases to trimming and J lost 9 bases, with 10 bases between them. Germline V lookup: CDR1 SGHTS, CDR2 YDEGEE. The CDR3 is 14 residues long. The CDR3: CASSLGQAFSPLHF. The CDR3 DNA follows: TGTGCCAGCAGCTTGGGACAGGCGTTTTCACCCCTCCACTTT.

The rearrangement joins TRBV30 to TRBJ1-6; 7 bases match TRBD1. With V trimmed by 4 bases and J by 6 bases, 3 bases remained unmatched. The CDR3 is 13 amino acids. Germline V gene sequence: CDR1 GTSNPN, CDR2 SVGIG (reference sequence). As DNA, the CDR3 is TGTGCCTGGAATCGGGACAGTAATTCACCCCTCCACTTT. This translates into CAWNRDSNSPLHF.

V and J are TRBV5-6 and TRBJ2-7; D possibly corresponds to TRBD1 (5 bases). Germline V gene sequence: CDR1 SGHDT, CDR2 YYEEEE. V lost 0 bases, J lost 0 bases, and 10 bases lay in between. This CDR3 has 15 residues. The CDR3 region has the DNA TGTGCCAGCAGCTTGGTGGCAGGGAACTCCTACGAGCAGTACTTC. Its translation is CASSLVAGNSYEQYF. Complete variable domain (other parts from reference TRBV5-6 and TRBJ2-7): DAGVTQSPTHLIKTRGQQVTLRCSPKSGHDTVSWYQQALGQGPQFIFQYYEEEERQRGNFPDRFSGHQFPNYSSELNVNALLLGDSALYLCASSLVAGNSYEQYFGPGTRLTVT.

The V gene is TRBV15, the J gene TRBJ1-5, with no clear D. CDR1 LNHNV and CDR2 YYDKDF come from the germline V gene (reference sequence). V was clipped by 0 bases and J by 1 base, with 7 bases between them. CDR3 length equals 15 residues. CDR3 sequence: CATSRDSGSNQPQHF. The DNA for the CDR3 is TGTGCCACCAGCAGAGATAGCGGAAGCAATCAGCCCCAGCATTTT.

This chain links TRBV28 with TRBJ1-1; D unclear. Germline V CDR1 and CDR2: MDHEN, SYDVKM. V was cut by 3 bases and J by 8 bases, with 7 bases left in between. The CDR3 spans 11 residues. CDR3 in amino acids: CASSFTREAFF. DNA for the CDR3: TGTGCCAGCAGTTTTACGAGGGAAGCTTTCTTT.

The V gene is TRBV18, the J gene TRBJ1-5; D is undetermined. CDR1 is KGHSH and CDR2 is LQKENI in the germline V gene. The CDR3 length is 14 residues. V lost 3 bases and J lost 2, with 8 bases in between. The CDR3 sequence: CASSPDNGNQPQHF. DNA for the CDR3: TGTGCCAGCTCACCTGACAACGGCAATCAGCCCCAGCATTTT. Combining the CDR3 with reference TRBV18 and TRBJ1-5 gives the whole variable domain NAGVMQNPRHLVRRRGQEARLRCSPMKGHSHVYWYRQLPEEGLKFMVYLQKENIIDESGMPKERFSAEFPKEGPSILRIQQVVRGDSAAYFCASSPDNGNQPQHFGDGTRLSIL.

The chain uses TRBV5-6 and TRBJ2-6; 8 bases align to TRBD1. This CDR3 contains 19 residues. With 3 bases clipped from V and 1 base from J, the junction kept 12 bases outside the gene matches. Germline loops: CDR1 SGHDT, CDR2 YYEEEE. This CDR3 reads CASSSIGQGILSGANVLTF. The CDR3, as DNA: TGTGCCAGCAGCTCCATTGGACAGGGTATTCTTTCTGGGGCCAACGTCCTGACTTTC.

The CDR3 reads CASSLREGGYEQYF. CDR3 DNA sequence: TGTGCCAGTAGTCTCCGTGAAGGGGGCTACGAGCAGTACTTC. V usage is TRBV19 and J usage is TRBJ2-7, with D tentatively TRBD1 (6 bases). Germline V gene data show CDR1 as LNHDA and CDR2 as SQIVND (reference sequence). CDR3 length: 14 residues. Trimming cost V 5 bases and J 3 bases, with 14 bases left between them. Based on the CDR3 plus reference TRBV19 and TRBJ2-7, the full variable domain is DGGITQSPKYLFRKEGQNVTLSCEQNLNHDAMYWYRQDPGQGLRLIYYSQIVNDFQKGDIAEGYSVSREKKESFPLTVTSAQKNPTAFYLCASSLREGGYEQYFGPGTRLTVT.

The chain joins TRBV5-6 to TRBJ2-4; D is perhaps TRBD1 (5 bases). The germline gives CDR1 SGHDT, CDR2 YYEEEE. Trimming cost V 2 bases and J 0 bases, with 6 bases left between them. The CDR3 covers 14 residues. The CDR3 is CASSLTGAKNIQYF. In nucleotides, the CDR3 is TGTGCCAGCAGCTTAACAGGAGCCAAAAACATTCAGTACTTC.

The CDR3 sequence is CASSVATGVMNTEAFF. The CDR3 DNA reads TGTGCCAGCAGCGTAGCTACAGGGGTAATGAACACTGAAGCTTTCTTT. The rearrangement uses TRBV9 and TRBJ1-1, with 7 nucleotides matching TRBD1. The CDR3 runs 16 residues. Germline trimming cut 0 bases from V and 0 bases from J; bases unmatched to any gene: 5. Per the germline V gene, CDR1 is SGDLS and CDR2 is YYNGEE.

This chain joins TRBV7-9 and TRBJ1-1; D not resolved. CDR3 length: 12 amino acids. Germline loops: CDR1 SEHNR, CDR2 FQNEAQ (reference sequence). Trimming stripped 7 bases from V and 4 bases from J, with 10 bases between. CDR3 in DNA: TGTGCCAGCAACCCATTCCCCACTGAAGCTTTCTTT. Translated, it gives CASNPFPTEAFF.

The chain joins TRBV25-1 to TRBJ1-6; D unresolved. The CDR3 sequence is 15 residues long. V was clipped by 6 bases and J by 0 bases, with 9 bases between them. Germline CDR1 and CDR2: MGHDK and SYGVNS. CDR3 in amino acids: CASSLAHSYNSPLHF. In DNA, the CDR3 is TGTGCCAGCAGCCTAGCCCACTCCTATAATTCACCCCTCCACTTT.

The chain combines TRBV19 with TRBJ2-2, with 7 bases aligning to TRBD2. The CDR3 extends over 18 amino acids. Germline CDR1 reads LNHDA; CDR2 reads SQIVND (reference sequence). The V segment lost 5 bases and the J segment 4 bases; nucleotides outside the gene matches: 16. CDR3 coding DNA: TGTGCCAGTAGTCCATCCCCCTCTCGGACTAGGACCACCGGGGAGCTGTTTTTT. Protein product: CASSPSPSRTRTTGELFF.